This T cell receptor (beta chain) was profiled in a study of T cells after yellow fever vaccination. Turning to the study itself: When fractions had low cell numbers, they were prepared with SMART-Seq v4 Ultra Low Input.

Production of TCR cDNA was by 5'RACE template switching, which also added a universal primer site and UMIs. TCRdb processed the 5' RACE reads anew with MiXCR; each CDR3 protein has one entry. Of about 320,000 distinct CDR3 sequences detected, approximately 12% appear once; the ten largest clones hold about 3%. The table lists this clonotype with a few counts. The antigen is undetermined. Study-wide findings and caveats: Post-booster repertoires contained most primary-vaccination clones again (about 95% CD4, about 90% CD8).

Germline CDR1 reads WSHSY; CDR2 reads SAAADI. V lost 6 bases, J lost 7 bases, and 12 bases stayed unmatched. The CDR3 sequence is 14 residues long. This TCR derives from a man younger than 35 who received the YFV17D yellow fever vaccine. The V and J genes are TRBV10-2 and TRBJ2-7; TRBD1 matches at 7 bases. This sample comprised CD4+ T cells sorted from PBMCs, obtained 15 days after the yellow fever booster vaccination. Here the CDR3 reads CASRPGTDPREQYF. The CDR3 DNA follows: TGCGCCAGCAGGCCCGGGACAGACCCTAGGGAGCAGTACTTC.